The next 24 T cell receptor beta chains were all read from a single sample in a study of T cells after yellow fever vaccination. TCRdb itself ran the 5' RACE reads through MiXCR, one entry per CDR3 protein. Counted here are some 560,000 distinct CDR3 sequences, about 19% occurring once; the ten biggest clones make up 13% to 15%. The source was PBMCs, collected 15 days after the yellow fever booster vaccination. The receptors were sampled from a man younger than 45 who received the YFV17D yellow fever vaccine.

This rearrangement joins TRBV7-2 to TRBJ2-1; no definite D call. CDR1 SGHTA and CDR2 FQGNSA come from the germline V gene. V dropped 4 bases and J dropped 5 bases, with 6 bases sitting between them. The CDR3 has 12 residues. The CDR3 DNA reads TGTGCCAGCAGCTGGCCCAACAATGAGCAGTTCTTC. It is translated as CASSWPNNEQFF.

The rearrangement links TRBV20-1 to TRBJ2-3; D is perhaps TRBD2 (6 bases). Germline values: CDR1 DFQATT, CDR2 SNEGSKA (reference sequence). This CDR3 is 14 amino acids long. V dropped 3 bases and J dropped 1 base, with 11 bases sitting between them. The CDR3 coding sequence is TGCAGTGCTAGCTTGAGCGGGCGCACAGATACGCAGTATTTT. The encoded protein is CSASLSGRTDTQYF.

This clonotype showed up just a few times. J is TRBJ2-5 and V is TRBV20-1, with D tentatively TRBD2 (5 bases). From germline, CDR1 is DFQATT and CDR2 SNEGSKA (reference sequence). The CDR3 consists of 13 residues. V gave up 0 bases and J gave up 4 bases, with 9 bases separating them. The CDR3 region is CSARDGIAETQYF. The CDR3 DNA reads TGCAGTGCTAGAGACGGGATCGCAGAGACCCAGTACTTC.

CDR3 nucleotide sequence: TGCAGTGCTAGTCCAGGGATCTACGAGCAGTACTTC. This gives the protein CSASPGIYEQYF. The genes are TRBV20-1 and TRBJ2-7; tentatively, D is TRBD1 (5 bases). Germline assignment: CDR1 DFQATT and CDR2 SNEGSKA (reference sequence). The V gene lost 3 bases and the J gene lost 3 bases, with 9 bases spanning the gap. CDR3 length: 12 amino acids.

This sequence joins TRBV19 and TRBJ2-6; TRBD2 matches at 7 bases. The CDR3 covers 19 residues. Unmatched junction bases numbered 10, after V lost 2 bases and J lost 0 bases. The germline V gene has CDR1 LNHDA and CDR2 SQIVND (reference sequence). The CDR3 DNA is TGTGCCAGTAGTATAATAGGGAGGGAAGTCGTCTCTGGGGCCAACGTCCTGACTTTC. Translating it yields CASSIIGREVVSGANVLTF.

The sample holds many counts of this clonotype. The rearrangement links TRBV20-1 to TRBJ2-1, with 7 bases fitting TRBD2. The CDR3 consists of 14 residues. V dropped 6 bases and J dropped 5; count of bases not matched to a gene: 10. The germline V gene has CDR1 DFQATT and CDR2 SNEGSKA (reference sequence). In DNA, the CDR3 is TGCAGTGCCCCTGGGCTAGCGGTTAACAATGAGCAGTTCTTC. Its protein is CSAPGLAVNNEQFF.

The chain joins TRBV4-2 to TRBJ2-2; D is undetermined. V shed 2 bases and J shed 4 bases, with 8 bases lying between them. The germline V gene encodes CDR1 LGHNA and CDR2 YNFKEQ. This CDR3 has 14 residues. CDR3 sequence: CASSQLDGTGELFF. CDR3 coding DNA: TGTGCCAGCAGCCAACTAGATGGCACCGGGGAGCTGTTTTTT.

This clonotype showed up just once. CDR3 sequence: CASSFPVSRAYTDTQYF. The CDR3 nucleotides read TGTGCCAGCAGCTTCCCAGTATCGCGGGCGTACACAGATACGCAGTATTTT. This chain joins TRBV5-6 and TRBJ2-3, with TRBD2 as a possible D gene (5 bases). V lost 2 bases to trimming and J lost 2 bases, with 18 bases between them. The CDR3 is made up of 17 amino acids. CDR1 is SGHDT and CDR2 is YYEEEE in the germline V gene.

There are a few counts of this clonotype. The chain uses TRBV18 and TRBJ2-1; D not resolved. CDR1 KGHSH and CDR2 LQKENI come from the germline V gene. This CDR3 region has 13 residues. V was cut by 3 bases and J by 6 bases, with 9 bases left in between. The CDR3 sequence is CASSPHAANEQFF. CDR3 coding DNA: TGTGCCAGCTCACCTCACGCGGCCAATGAGCAGTTCTTC.

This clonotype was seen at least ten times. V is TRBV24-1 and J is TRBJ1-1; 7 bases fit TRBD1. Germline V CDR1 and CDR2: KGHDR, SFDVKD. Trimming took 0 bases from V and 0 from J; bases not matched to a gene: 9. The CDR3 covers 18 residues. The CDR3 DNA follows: TGTGCCACCAGTGATTTGAAGGGGGCGAATTTCATGAACACTGAAGCTTTCTTT. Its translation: CATSDLKGANFMNTEAFF.

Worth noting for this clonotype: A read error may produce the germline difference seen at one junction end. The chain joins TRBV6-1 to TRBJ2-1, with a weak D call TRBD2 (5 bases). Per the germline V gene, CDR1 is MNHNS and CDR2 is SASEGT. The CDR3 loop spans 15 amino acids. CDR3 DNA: TGTGCCAGCAGTAAAGCGGAGGTGGCATACAATGAGCAGTTCTTC. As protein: CASSKAEVAYNEQFF.

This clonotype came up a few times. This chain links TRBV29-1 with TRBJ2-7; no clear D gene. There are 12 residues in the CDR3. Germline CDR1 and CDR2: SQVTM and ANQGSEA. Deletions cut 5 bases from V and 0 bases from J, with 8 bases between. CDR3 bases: TGCAGCGTTAGACAAGCCTCCTACGAGCAGTACTTC. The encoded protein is CSVRQASYEQYF.

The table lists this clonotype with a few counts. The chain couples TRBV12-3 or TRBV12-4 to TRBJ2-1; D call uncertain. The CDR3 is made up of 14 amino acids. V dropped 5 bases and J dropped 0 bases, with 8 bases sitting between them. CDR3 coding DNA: TGTGCCAGCAGTCGGGTCGGCTCCTACAATGAGCAGTTCTTC. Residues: CASSRVGSYNEQFF.

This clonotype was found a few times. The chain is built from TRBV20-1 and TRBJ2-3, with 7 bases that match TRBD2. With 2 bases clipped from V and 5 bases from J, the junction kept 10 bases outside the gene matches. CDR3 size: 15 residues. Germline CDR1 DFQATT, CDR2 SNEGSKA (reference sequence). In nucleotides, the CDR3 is TGCAGTGCTAGAATCGCCGCGGGAGATGGAGATACGCAGTATTTT. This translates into CSARIAAGDGDTQYF.

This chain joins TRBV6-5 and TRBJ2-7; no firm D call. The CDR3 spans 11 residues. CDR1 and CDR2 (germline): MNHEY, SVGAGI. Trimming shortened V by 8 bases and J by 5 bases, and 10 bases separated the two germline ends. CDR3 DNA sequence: TGTGCCAGCCGGTATCTAAACGAGCAGTACTTC. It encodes CASRYLNEQYF.

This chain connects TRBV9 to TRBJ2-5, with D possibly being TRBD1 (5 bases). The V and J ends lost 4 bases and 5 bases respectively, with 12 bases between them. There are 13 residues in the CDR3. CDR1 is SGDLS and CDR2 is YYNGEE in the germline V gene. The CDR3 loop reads CASSLRPGETQYF. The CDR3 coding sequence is TGTGCCAGCAGCCTGAGACCAGGGGAGACCCAGTACTTC.

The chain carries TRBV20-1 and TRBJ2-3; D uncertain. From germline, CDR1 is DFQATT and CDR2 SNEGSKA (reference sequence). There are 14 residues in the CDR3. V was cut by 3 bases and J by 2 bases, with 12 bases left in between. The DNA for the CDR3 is TGCAGTGCTAGTAGGCACACCAACACAGATACGCAGTATTTT. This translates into CSASRHTNTDTQYF.

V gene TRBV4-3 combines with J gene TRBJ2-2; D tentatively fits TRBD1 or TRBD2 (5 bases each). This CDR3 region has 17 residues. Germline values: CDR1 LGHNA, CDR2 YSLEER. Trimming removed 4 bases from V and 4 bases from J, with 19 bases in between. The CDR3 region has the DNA TGCGCCAGCAGCCGCAAAGGGTGGGACGGAGGCACCGGGGAGCTGTTTTTT. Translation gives CASSRKGWDGGTGELFF.

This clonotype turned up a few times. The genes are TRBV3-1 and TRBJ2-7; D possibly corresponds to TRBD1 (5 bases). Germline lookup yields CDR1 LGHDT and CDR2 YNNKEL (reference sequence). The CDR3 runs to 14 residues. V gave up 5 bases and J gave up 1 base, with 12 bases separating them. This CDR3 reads CASSKRTGSYEQYF. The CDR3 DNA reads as TGTGCCAGCAGCAAACGAACAGGTTCCTACGAGCAGTACTTC.

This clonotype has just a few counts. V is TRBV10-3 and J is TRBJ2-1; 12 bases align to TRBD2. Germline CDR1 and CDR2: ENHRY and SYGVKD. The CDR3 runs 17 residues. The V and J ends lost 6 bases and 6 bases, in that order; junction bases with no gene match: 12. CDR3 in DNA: TGTGCCATCAGCGCGACTAGCGGGAGCGTGTCCCTCAATGAGCAGTTCTTC. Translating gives CAISATSGSVSLNEQFF.

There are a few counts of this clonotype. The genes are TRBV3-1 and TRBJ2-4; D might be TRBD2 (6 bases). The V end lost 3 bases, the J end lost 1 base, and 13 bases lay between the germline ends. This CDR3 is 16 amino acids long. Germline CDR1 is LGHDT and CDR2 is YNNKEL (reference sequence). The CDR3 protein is CASSQEGLFAKNIQYF. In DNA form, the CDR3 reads TGTGCCAGCAGCCAGGAGGGCCTCTTCGCCAAAAACATTCAGTACTTC.

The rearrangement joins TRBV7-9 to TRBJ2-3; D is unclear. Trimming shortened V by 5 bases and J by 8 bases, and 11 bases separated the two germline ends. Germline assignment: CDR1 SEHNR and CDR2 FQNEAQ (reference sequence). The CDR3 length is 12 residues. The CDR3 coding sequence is TGTGCCAGCAGCGATATCCGAAGTACGCAGTATTTT. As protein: CASSDIRSTQYF.

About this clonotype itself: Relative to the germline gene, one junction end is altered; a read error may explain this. The CDR3 sequence is CASSPSAGQGKNILYF. CDR3 nucleotide sequence: TGTGCCAGCAGCCCCTCTGCGGGACAGGGGAAAAACATTCTGTACTTC. The chain recombines TRBV7-2 with TRBJ2-4; 10 positions match TRBD1. The CDR3 has 16 amino acids. The germline V gene has CDR1 SGHTA and CDR2 FQGNSA. The full variable domain, with the rest looked up from reference TRBV7-2 and TRBJ2-4, is GAGVSQSPSNKVTEKGKDVELRCDPISGHTALYWYRQSLGQGLEFLIYFQGNSAPDKSGLPSDRFSAERTGGSVSTLTIQRTQQEDSAVYLCASSPSAGQGKNILYFGAGTRLSVL.

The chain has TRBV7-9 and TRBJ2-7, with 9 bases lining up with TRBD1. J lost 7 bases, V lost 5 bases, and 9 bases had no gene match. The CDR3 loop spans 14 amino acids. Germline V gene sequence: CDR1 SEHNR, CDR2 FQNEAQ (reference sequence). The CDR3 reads CASSPARDRVEQYF. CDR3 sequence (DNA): TGTGCCAGCAGCCCAGCCCGGGACAGGGTTGAGCAGTACTTC.